This T cell receptor (beta chain) appears in the sequencing data of a study of blood T cell repertoires in COVID-19. In the study overall: The analysed material was cDNA or gDNA that came from T cells, B-cell-depleted T cells, or PBMCs.

The data were produced by immunoSEQ multiplex PCR, yet TCRdb's version contains in-frame clones alone and is incomplete. This sample yields roughly 30,000 clones, of which around 84% are seen a single time; about 15% belongs to the top ten. The germline CDR1 and CDR2 sequences are MNHEY and SMNVEV (reference sequence). V was shortened by 4 bases and J by 6 bases, with 10 bases between the two germline ends. The CDR3 is 13 amino acids. Input material: peripheral blood. The V gene is TRBV27, the J gene TRBJ2-1, with D perhaps TRBD2 (6 bases). The sequence was collected from a human donor with acute or convalescent COVID-19. The donor label of this sample is uncertain. The DNA of the CDR3 is TGTGCCAGCAGTTCTCTGGGGGGCAATGAGCAGTTCTTC. It yields the protein CASSSLGGNEQFF.